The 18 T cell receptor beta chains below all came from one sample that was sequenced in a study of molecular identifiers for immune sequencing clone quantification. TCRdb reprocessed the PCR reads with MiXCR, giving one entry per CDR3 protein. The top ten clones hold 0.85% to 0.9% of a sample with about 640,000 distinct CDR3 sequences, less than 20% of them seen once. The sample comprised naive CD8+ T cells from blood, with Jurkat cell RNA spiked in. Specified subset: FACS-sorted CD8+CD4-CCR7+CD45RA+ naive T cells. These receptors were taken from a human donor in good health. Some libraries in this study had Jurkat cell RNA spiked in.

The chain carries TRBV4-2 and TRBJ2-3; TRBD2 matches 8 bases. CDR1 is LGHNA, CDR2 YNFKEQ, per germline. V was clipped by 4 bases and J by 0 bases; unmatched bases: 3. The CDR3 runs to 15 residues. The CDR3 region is CASSPLAASTDTQYF. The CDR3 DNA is TGTGCCAGCAGCCCACTAGCGGCAAGCACAGATACGCAGTATTTT.

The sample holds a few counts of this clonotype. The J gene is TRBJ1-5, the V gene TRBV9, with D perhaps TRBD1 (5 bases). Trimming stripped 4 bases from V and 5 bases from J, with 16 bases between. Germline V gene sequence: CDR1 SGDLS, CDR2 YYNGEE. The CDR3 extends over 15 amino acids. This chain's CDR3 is CASSSGGGRDQPQHF. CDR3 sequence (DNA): TGTGCCAGCAGCTCGGGGGGTGGGCGTGATCAGCCCCAGCATTTT.

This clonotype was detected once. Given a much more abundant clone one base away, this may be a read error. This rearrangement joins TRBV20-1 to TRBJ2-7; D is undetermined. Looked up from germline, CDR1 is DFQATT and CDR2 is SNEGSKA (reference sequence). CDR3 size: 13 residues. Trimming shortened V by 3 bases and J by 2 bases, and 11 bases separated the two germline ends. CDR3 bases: TGCAGTGCTAGTCCCCCAGTCGCCTACGAGCAGTACTTC. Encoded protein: CSASPPVAYEQYF.

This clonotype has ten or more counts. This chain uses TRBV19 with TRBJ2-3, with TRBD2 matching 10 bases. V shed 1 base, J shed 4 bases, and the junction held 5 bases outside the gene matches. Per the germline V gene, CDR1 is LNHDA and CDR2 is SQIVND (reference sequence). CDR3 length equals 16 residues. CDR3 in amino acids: CASSIGASGRSDTQYF. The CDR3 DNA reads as TGTGCCAGTAGTATAGGGGCTAGCGGGAGATCAGATACGCAGTATTTT.

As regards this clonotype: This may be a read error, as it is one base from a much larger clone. CDR3 protein: CASKTGHELYGHTF. The CDR3 DNA sequence: TGTGCCAGCAAGACAGGGCACGAACTCTATGGCCACACCTTC. The chain is built from TRBV6-5 and TRBJ1-2; 7 bases line up with TRBD1. There are 14 residues in the CDR3. Germline CDR1 MNHEY, CDR2 SVGAGI.

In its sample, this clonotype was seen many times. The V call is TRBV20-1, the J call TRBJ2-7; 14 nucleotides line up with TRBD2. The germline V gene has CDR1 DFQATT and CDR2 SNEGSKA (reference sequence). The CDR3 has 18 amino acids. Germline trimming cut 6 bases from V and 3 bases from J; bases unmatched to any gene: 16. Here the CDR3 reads CSARPGLAGVVLLYEQYF. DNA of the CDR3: TGCAGTGCGCGGCCGGGACTAGCGGGAGTAGTCCTCCTCTACGAGCAGTACTTC.

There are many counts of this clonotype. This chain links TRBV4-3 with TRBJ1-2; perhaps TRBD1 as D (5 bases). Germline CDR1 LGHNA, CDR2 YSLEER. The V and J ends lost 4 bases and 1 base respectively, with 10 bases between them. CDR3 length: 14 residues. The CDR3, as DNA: TGCGCCAGCAGCCCAGACAGAAGTAACTATGGCTACACCTTC. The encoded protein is CASSPDRSNYGYTF.

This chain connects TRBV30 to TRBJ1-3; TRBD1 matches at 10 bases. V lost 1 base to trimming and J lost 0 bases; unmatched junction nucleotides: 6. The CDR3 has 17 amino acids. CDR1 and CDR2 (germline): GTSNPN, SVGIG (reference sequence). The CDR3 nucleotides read TGTGCCTGGAGTGATGGGACAGGGGCCGTCTCTGGAAACACCATATATTTT. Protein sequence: CAWSDGTGAVSGNTIYF. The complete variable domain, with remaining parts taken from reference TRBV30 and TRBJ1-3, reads SQTIHQWPATLVQPVGSPLSLECTVEGTSNPNLYWYRQAAGRGLQLLFYSVGIGQISSEVPQNLSASRPQDRQFILSSKKLLLSDSGFYLCAWSDGTGAVSGNTIYFGEGSWLTVV.

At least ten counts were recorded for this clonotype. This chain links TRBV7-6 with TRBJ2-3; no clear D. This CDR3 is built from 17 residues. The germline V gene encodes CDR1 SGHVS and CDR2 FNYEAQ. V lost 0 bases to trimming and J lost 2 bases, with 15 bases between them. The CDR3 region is CASSLAPSDTLTDTQYF. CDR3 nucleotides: TGTGCCAGCAGCTTAGCACCTAGTGATACCCTCACAGATACGCAGTATTTT.

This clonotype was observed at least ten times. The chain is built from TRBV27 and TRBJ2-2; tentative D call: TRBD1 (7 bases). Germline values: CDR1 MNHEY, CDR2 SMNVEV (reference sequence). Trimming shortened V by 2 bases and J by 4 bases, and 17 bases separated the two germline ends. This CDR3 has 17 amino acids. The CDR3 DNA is TGTGCCAGCAGTTTACTTGCAGGGGGGTTAAGCACCGGGGAGCTGTTTTTT. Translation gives CASSLLAGGLSTGELFF.

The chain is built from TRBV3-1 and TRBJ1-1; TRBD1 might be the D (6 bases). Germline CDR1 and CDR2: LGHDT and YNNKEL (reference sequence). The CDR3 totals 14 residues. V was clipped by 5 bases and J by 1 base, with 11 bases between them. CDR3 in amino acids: CASSRTVQNTEAFF. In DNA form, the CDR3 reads TGTGCCAGCAGCAGGACAGTTCAGAACACTGAAGCTTTCTTT.

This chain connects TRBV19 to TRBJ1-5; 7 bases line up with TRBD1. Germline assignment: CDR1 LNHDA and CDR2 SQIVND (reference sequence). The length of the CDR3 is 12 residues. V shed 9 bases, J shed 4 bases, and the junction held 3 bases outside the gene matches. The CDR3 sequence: CASMTGNQPQHF. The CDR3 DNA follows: TGTGCCAGCATGACAGGGAATCAGCCCCAGCATTTT. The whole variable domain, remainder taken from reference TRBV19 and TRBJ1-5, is DGGITQSPKYLFRKEGQNVTLSCEQNLNHDAMYWYRQDPGQGLRLIYYSQIVNDFQKGDIAEGYSVSREKKESFPLTVTSAQKNPTAFYLCASMTGNQPQHFGDGTRLSIL.

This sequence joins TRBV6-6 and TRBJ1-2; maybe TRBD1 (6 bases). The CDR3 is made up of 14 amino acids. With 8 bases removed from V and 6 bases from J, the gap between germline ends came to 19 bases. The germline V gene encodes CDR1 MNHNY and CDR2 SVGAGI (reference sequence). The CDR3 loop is CASPQGGTVDGYTF. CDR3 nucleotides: TGTGCCAGCCCCCAAGGGGGGACGGTGGATGGCTACACCTTC.

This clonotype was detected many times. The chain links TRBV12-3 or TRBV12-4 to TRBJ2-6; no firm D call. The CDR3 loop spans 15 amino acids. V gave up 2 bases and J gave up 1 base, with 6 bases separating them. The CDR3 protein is CASSLLDSGANVLTF. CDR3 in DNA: TGTGCCAGCAGTTTACTTGATTCTGGGGCCAACGTCCTGACTTTC.

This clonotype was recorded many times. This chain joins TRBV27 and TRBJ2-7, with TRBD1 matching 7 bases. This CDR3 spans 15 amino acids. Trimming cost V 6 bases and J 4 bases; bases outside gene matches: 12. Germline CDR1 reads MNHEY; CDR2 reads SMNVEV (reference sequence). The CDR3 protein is CASRDRAGGWYEQYF. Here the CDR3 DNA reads TGTGCCAGCAGGGACCGGGCAGGGGGTTGGTACGAGCAGTACTTC.

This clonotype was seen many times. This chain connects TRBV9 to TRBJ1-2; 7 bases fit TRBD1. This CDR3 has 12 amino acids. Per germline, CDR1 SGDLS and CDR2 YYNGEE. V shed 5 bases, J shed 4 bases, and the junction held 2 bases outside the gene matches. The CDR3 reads CASRGDSYGYTF. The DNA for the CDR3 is TGTGCCAGCAGAGGGGACAGCTATGGCTACACCTTC. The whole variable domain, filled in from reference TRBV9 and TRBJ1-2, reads DSGVTQTPKHLITATGQRVTLRCSPRSGDLSVYWYQQSLDQGLQFLIQYYNGEERAKGNILERFSAQQFPDLHSELNLSSLELGDSALYFCASRGDSYGYTFGSGTRLTVV.

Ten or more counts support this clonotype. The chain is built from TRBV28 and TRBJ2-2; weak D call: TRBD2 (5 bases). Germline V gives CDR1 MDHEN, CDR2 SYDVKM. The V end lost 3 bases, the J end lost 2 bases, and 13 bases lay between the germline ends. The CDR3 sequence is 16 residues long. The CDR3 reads CASSFPPGLNTGELFF. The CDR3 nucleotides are TGTGCCAGCAGTTTCCCTCCAGGACTTAACACCGGGGAGCTGTTTTTT.

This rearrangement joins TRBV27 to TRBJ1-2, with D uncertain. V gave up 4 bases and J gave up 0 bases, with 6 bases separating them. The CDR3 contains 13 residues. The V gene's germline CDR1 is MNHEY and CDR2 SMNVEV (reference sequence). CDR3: CASSSSANYGYTF. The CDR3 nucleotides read TGTGCCAGCAGTTCCTCAGCTAACTATGGCTACACCTTC.